This T cell receptor (beta chain) is drawn from a study of cytomegalovirus exposure and HLA in healthy donors (dated by TCRdb to 2016 to 2017). Background for the entire study: According to a later analysis, one platform produced both the 110 or so validation repertoires and the 670 or so repertoires of the first cohort. In addition to the first cohort of approximately 650 subjects, a separate validation cohort of over 90 different subjects was used. High-throughput TCR immunosequencing, statistical association of individual TCRs with disease status, and machine learning were combined to predict cytomegalovirus infection status. The study aimed to test whether cataloging public T cell receptors could reveal signatures of past pathogen exposure. Points the paper makes about the study in general: Subsequent analysis determined that TCRs grouped into clusters in the first cohort also showed a tendency toward co-occurrence across the roughly 130 validation repertoires, and approximately 94% of cluster scores exceeded 0. The classifier was reported to diagnose cytomegalovirus status with high specificity and sensitivity in both the original and validation cohorts. A later analysis had no HLA typing for the validation cohort, so co-occurrence there was scored across all 130 or so repertoires. The study listed 164 TCR beta chains as associated with cytomegalovirus. A few of the identified cytomegalovirus-associated TCR beta chains were confirmed in vitro to be specific for cytomegalovirus antigens. The authors suggested that the approach could potentially be generalized to other disease states and immunological phenotypes. Most TCR sequences were seen in very few donors, while some public TCRs were found in many individuals.

The library was generated by the immunoSEQ multiplex PCR assay. The authors' pipeline ran thus. To diagnose cytomegalovirus status from the catalog of TCR beta chain sequences, a statistical classification framework was built. This immuneACCESS table, as held by TCRdb, lists in-frame sequences with V and J called but not all clones. Of the missing ones, under half trace to an unresolved V gene in checked studies; the others have no known cause. V and J calls and clone size are as listed in that table; D and trimming were resolved from the DNA. The sample table records about 400,000 clones; approximately 90% of these occur just once. The ten largest clones add up to around 0.8% of the sample. Separate from the roughly 630-subject first cohort, the validation cohort of 120 subjects was the group to which the donors belonged. With regard to this clone: What antigen it recognizes has not been identified. No qualities accompany the bases; no much larger clone lies one base away.

The V end loses 11 bases and the J end loses 0 bases, and a stretch of 13 bases separates them. The germline V gene encodes CDR1 SNHLY and CDR2 FYNNEI. The CDR3, from cysteine to phenylalanine, totals 14 residues. The read is trimmed to its CDR3 DNA, 42 bases read in frame from base 1. The sample consisted of PBMCs. The chain is encoded by TRBV2 joined to TRBJ2-2; possibly the D gene is TRBD2, per 6 matching bases. The receptor comes from a woman aged 18-35 years in good health and CMV-seronegative. The DNA sequence reads TGTGCCCGTGGTCGGGGGACGAACACCGGGGAGCTGTTTTTT. Its translation is CARGRGTNTGELFF.